The 21 T cell receptor beta chains listed next were all sequenced from one sample in a study of shared clonotypes between healthy human individuals. The protocol was immunoSEQ multiplex PCR, while the TCRdb copy is restricted to in-frame clones and leaves out a portion. Altogether 1.6 million or so clones are present, roughly 96% being singletons, with the ten largest covering roughly 1.2%. The sequencing sample was made of naive CD4+ T cells sorted from blood. Regarding subset: CD45RA+ positively selected. These receptors all stem from a man aged 30 to 45 in good health.

The chain links TRBV5-1 to TRBJ1-2; D possibly corresponds to TRBD1 (6 bases). CDR3 length: 12 residues. Germline assignment: CDR1 SGHRS and CDR2 YFSETQ. The ends were cut back, 1 base at V and 8 bases at J, with 9 bases in the middle. CDR3 residues: CASSLNQGGYTF. The CDR3 nucleotides read TGCGCCAGCAGCTTGAACCAGGGGGGCTACACCTTC.

Turning to this clone: The same CDR3 also results from other DNA sequences found in this sample. J is TRBJ2-1 and V is TRBV19; 10 nucleotides align to TRBD2. The CDR3 sequence is 15 residues long. V shed 3 bases, J shed 1 base, and the junction held 0 bases outside the gene matches. The germline CDR1 and CDR2 sequences are LNHDA and SQIVND (reference sequence). CDR3 nucleotides: TGTGCCAGTAGTATGACTAGCGGGTCCTACAATGAGCAGTTCTTC. Its translation is CASSMTSGSYNEQFF.

In DNA form, the CDR3 reads TGCGCCAGCAGCTTGGCGGGGGACAGGGGTTTCAATGAGCAGTTCTTC. It yields the protein CASSLAGDRGFNEQFF. V is TRBV5-1 and J is TRBJ2-1, with 10 nucleotides matching TRBD1. The CDR3 totals 16 residues. The V and J ends lost 0 bases and 6 bases, in that order; junction bases with no gene match: 6. Germline CDR1 reads SGHRS; CDR2 reads YFSETQ.

The chain carries TRBV28 and TRBJ1-2; D remains ambiguous. CDR3 length equals 13 residues. The germline V gene has CDR1 MDHEN and CDR2 SYDVKM. Trimming cost V 6 bases and J 4 bases, with 12 bases left between them. The CDR3 sequence: CASRIGTIYGYTF. The CDR3 nucleotides read TGTGCCAGCAGAATAGGAACCATCTATGGCTACACCTTC.

As to this clone: Sequence at one end of the junction differs from germline and may be a read error. The V gene is TRBV5-3, the J gene TRBJ2-7; D is uncertain. TRBV5-3 is given ORF status, its function remaining uncertain. CDR3 length: 14 residues. The CDR3 DNA sequence: TGTGCCAGCAGCTTGGGCCCCGAGAATTACGAGCAGTACTTC. Translating it yields CASSLGPENYEQYF.

The chain is built from TRBV21-1 and TRBJ2-5. TRBV21-1 is a listed pseudogene. This CDR3 is 15 amino acids long. DNA for the CDR3: TGTGCCAGCAGCGGCCACCGAACAGCGCAAGAGACCCAGTACTTC. Protein sequence: CASSGHRTAQETQYF.

This chain connects TRBV28 to TRBJ1-2; weak D call: TRBD1 (6 bases). The CDR3 is 15 amino acids. Germline CDR1 and CDR2: MDHEN and SYDVKM. The V and J ends lost 5 bases and 2 bases respectively, with 15 bases between them. The CDR3 protein is CASSARRGANYGYTF. Written as DNA, the CDR3 is TGTGCCAGCAGTGCCCGTCGGGGGGCGAACTATGGCTACACCTTC.

The CDR3 DNA is TGTGCCAGCAGCTTAAGGCTAGCGGGAGTAGGGAGAAACACCGGGGAGCTGTTTTTT. It yields the protein CASSLRLAGVGRNTGELFF. The chain recombines TRBV7-2 with TRBJ2-2, with 10 bases identical to TRBD2. Germline-derived CDR1 and CDR2 are SGHTA and FQGNSA. The trim removed 2 bases at V and 2 bases at J, leaving 11 bases unmatched. There are 19 residues in the CDR3. Drawing the rest from reference TRBV7-2 and TRBJ2-2, the complete variable domain is GAGVSQSPSNKVTEKGKDVELRCDPISGHTALYWYRQSLGQGLEFLIYFQGNSAPDKSGLPSDRFSAERTGGSVSTLTIQRTQQEDSAVYLCASSLRLAGVGRNTGELFFGEGSRLTVL.

The V call is TRBV2, the J call TRBJ1-2; D gene ambiguous. V was trimmed by 6 bases and J by 8 bases, leaving 13 bases between them. The CDR3 sequence is 12 residues long. Per germline, CDR1 SNHLY and CDR2 FYNNEI. CDR3 nucleotides: TGTGCCAGCAGCTCTTTCGGGCGGGGCTACACCTTC. The encoded protein is CASSSFGRGYTF.

The chain joins TRBV25-1 to TRBJ1-1, with TRBD1 matching 8 bases. The germline V gene encodes CDR1 MGHDK and CDR2 SYGVNS. J gave up 0 bases and V 5 bases, and 5 bases lay outside the gene matches. The CDR3 is 15 residues long. Here the CDR3 reads CASSNDRGLNTEAFF. CDR3 DNA: TGTGCCAGCAGTAACGACAGGGGATTGAACACTGAAGCTTTCTTT.

This clone was observed a single time. This chain uses TRBV9 with TRBJ1-5, with no clear D. This CDR3 has 14 amino acids. With 9 bases removed from V and 4 bases from J, the gap between germline ends came to 17 bases. Germline CDR1 SGDLS, CDR2 YYNGEE. CDR3 bases: TGTGCCACCACCGGGAGGGTTGCAAATCAGCCCCAGCATTTT. It encodes CATTGRVANQPQHF.

A single count supports this clone. The CDR3 reads CASSFAQNTGELFF. In nucleotides, the CDR3 is TGTGCCAGCAGCTTTGCGCAAAACACCGGGGAGCTGTTTTTT. The rearrangement links TRBV7-2 to TRBJ2-2, with D uncertain. From germline, CDR1 is SGHTA and CDR2 FQGNSA. V shed 3 bases and J shed 2 bases, with 7 bases lying between them. The CDR3 is 14 residues long. Full variable domain (missing parts from reference TRBV7-2 and TRBJ2-2): GAGVSQSPSNKVTEKGKDVELRCDPISGHTALYWYRQSLGQGLEFLIYFQGNSAPDKSGLPSDRFSAERTGGSVSTLTIQRTQQEDSAVYLCASSFAQNTGELFFGEGSRLTVL.

The chain employs TRBV9 and TRBJ2-3, with 10 bases that match TRBD1. This CDR3 is built from 17 residues. Germline lookup yields CDR1 SGDLS and CDR2 YYNGEE. V lost 1 base and J lost 6; bases outside the gene matches: 11. For the CDR3, the DNA is TGTGCCAGCAGCGTAATGGGGACAGGGGTTGTTAAGGATACGCAGTATTTT. As protein: CASSVMGTGVVKDTQYF.

The CDR3 sequence: CASSLQGEQYF. CDR3 in DNA: TGTGCCAGCAGCTTACAGGGGGAGCAGTACTTC. The chain joins TRBV11-2 to TRBJ2-7; tentative D call: TRBD1 (6 bases). Per germline, CDR1 SGHAT and CDR2 FQNNGV. This CDR3 comprises 11 residues. Trimming removed 2 bases at V and 7 bases at J, with 6 bases between.

This rearrangement joins TRBV20-1 to TRBJ2-5; D is unresolved. CDR3 length equals 10 residues. The V end lost 5 bases, the J end lost 7 bases, and 8 bases lay between the germline ends. CDR1 is DFQATT, CDR2 SNEGSKA, per germline (reference sequence). The CDR3 reads CSAQLRTQYF. The DNA for the CDR3 is TGCAGTGCTCAGTTGCGGACCCAGTACTTC.

About this clone: One end of the junction is discordant with germline, which a read error may explain. The chain couples TRBV11-2 to TRBJ1-2, with D perhaps matching TRBD1 (6 bases). The CDR3 loop spans 15 amino acids. Germline V CDR1 and CDR2: SGHAT, FQNNGV. The CDR3 DNA reads as TGTGGCAGCTTGTCAACCGGGGGCTATAACTATGGCTACACCTTC. Its protein is CGSLSTGGYNYGYTF.

Comment on this clone: The sample contains more than one DNA sequence encoding this CDR3. The chain combines TRBV5-4 with TRBJ2-3; D is unresolved. CDR1 is SGHNT and CDR2 is YYREEE in the germline V gene (reference sequence). There are 13 residues in the CDR3. Trimming removed 0 bases at V and 1 base at J, with 3 bases between. Here the CDR3 DNA reads TGTGCCAGCAGCTTGGGCGGCACAGATACGCAGTATTTT. Translated, it gives CASSLGGTDTQYF. Full variable domain (outside the CDR3, taken from reference TRBV5-4 and TRBJ2-3): ETGVTQSPTHLIKTRGQQVTLRCSSQSGHNTVSWYQQALGQGPQFIFQYYREEENGRGNFPPRFSGLQFPNYSSELNVNALELDDSALYLCASSLGGTDTQYFGPGTRLTVL.

This chain uses TRBV28 with TRBJ1-2, with TRBD1 matching over 7 bases. The germline gives CDR1 MDHEN, CDR2 SYDVKM. The V and J ends lost 4 bases and 4 bases, in that order; junction bases with no gene match: 6. There are 14 residues in the CDR3. Written as DNA, the CDR3 is TGTGCCAGCAGTTCAGCAGGGGGGCTCTATGGCTACACCTTC. Translated, it gives CASSSAGGLYGYTF.

The V gene is TRBV28, the J gene TRBJ2-7, with TRBD1 as a possible D gene (6 bases). The CDR3 length is 13 residues. The V and J ends lost 8 bases and 7 bases respectively, with 18 bases between them. Germline V gene lookup returns CDR1 MDHEN and CDR2 SYDVKM. The CDR3 sequence is CASGGTFPREQYF. The CDR3 coding sequence is TGTGCCAGCGGGGGCACCTTCCCTCGAGAGCAGTACTTC.

J is TRBJ2-2 and V is TRBV5-1; D might be TRBD1 (6 bases). CDR1 and CDR2 (germline): SGHRS, YFSETQ. Trimming cost V 0 bases and J 2 bases, with 11 bases left between them. CDR3 length: 16 residues. The CDR3 here is CASSLARTANTGELFF. CDR3 coding DNA: TGCGCCAGCAGCTTGGCCAGGACAGCTAACACCGGGGAGCTGTTTTTT.

This clone came up once. The chain recombines TRBV10-3 with TRBJ2-3, with D perhaps matching TRBD2 (6 bases). The CDR3 consists of 15 residues. The germline V and J ends were trimmed by 5 bases and 4 bases, with 16 bases remaining between them. Per germline, CDR1 ENHRY and CDR2 SYGVKD. The CDR3 protein is CAISYGSPGADTQYF. The CDR3 DNA is TGTGCCATCAGTTACGGGTCGCCGGGGGCAGATACGCAGTATTTT.